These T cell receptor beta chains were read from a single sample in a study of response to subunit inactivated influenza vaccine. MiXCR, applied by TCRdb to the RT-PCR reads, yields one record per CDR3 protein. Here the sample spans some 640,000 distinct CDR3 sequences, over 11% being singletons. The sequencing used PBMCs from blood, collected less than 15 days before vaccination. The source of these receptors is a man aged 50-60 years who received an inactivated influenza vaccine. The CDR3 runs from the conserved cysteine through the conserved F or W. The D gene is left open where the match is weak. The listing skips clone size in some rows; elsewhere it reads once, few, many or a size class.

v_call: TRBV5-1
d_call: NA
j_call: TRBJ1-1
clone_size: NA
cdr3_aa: CASSLAEATEAFF
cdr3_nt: TGCGCCAGCAGCTTGGCGGAGGCCACTGAAGCTTTCTTT

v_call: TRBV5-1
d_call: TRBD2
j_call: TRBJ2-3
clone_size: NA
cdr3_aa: CASSLRAGVSTDTQYF
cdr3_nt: TGCGCCAGCAGCTTACGTGCGGGGGTTAGCACAGATACGCAGTATTTT

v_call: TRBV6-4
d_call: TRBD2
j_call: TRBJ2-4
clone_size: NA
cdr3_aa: CASSASLAGGPLAKNIQYF
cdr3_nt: TGTGCCAGCAGTGCCTCCCTAGCGGGGGGGCCTTTAGCCAAAAACATTCAGTACTTC

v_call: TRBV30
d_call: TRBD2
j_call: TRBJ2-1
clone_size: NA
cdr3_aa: CAWSVSGADNEQFF
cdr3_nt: TGTGCCTGGAGTGTGAGCGGGGCTGACAATGAGCAGTTCTTC

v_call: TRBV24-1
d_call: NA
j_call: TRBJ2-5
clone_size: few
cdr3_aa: CATGGGGGETQYF
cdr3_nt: TGTGCCACAGGCGGTGGGGGAGGAGAGACCCAGTACTTC

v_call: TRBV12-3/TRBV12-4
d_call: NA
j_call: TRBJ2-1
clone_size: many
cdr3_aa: CASSFAGGQFF
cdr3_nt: TGTGCCAGCAGTTTTGCCGGGGGGCAGTTCTTC

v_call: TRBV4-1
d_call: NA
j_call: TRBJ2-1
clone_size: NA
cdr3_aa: CASSQVTGYEQFF
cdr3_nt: TGCGCCAGCAGCCAAGTGACAGGATATGAGCAGTTCTTC

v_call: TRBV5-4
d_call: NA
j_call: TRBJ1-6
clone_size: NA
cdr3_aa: CASSFRGWPNSPLHF
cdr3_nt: TGTGCCAGCAGCTTCCGGGGGTGGCCCAATTCACCCCTCCACTTT

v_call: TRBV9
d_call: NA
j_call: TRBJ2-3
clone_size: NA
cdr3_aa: CASSGSIGGTDTQYF
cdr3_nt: TGTGCCAGCAGCGGCAGTATCGGAGGCACAGATACGCAGTATTTT

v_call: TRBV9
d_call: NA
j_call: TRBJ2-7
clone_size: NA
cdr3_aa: CASSPRRDTYEQYF
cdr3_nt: TGTGCCAGCAGCCCCCGCCGGGACACCTACGAGCAGTACTTC

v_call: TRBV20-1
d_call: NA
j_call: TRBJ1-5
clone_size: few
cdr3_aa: CSALSDLSNQPQHF
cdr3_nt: TGCAGTGCTCTCTCAGATCTTAGCAATCAGCCCCAGCATTTT

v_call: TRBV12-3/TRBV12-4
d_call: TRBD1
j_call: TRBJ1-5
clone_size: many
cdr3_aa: CASSPPGQDSNQPQHF
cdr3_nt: TGTGCCAGCAGTCCTCCGGGACAGGATAGCAATCAGCCCCAGCATTTT

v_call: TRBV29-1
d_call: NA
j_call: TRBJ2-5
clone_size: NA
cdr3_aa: CSVDSVEETQHF
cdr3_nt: TGCAGCGTTGATTCAGTGGAAGAGACCCAGCACTTC

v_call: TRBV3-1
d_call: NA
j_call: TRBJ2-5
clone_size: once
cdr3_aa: CASSQSPNRDQETQYF
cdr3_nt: TGTGCCAGCAGCCAATCTCCTAACAGAGATCAAGAGACCCAGTACTTC

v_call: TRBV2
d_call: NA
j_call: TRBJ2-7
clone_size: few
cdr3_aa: CASSEGVFYEQYF
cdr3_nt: TGTGCCAGCAGTGAAGGGGTATTCTACGAGCAGTACTTC